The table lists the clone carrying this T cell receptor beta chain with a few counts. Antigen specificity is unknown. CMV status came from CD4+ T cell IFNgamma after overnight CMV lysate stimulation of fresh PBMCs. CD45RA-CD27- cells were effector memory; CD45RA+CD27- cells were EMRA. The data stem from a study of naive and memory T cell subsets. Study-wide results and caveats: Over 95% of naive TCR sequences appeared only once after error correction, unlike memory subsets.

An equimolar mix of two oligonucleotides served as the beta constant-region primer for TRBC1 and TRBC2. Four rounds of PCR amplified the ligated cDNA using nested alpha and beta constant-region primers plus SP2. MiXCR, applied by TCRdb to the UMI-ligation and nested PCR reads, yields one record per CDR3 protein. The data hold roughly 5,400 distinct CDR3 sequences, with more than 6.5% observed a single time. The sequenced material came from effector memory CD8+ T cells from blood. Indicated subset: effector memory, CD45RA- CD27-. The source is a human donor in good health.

CDR3 in amino acids: CASSYSGTYTGELFF. For the CDR3, the DNA is TGTGCCAGCAGTTACTCCGGGACTTACACCGGGGAGCTGTTTTTT. This chain joins TRBV6-2 or TRBV6-3 and TRBJ2-2, with a weak D call TRBD2 (6 bases). In germline, CDR1 is MNHEY, CDR2 SVGEGT. Between the trimmed V and J ends, which lost 0 bases and 3 bases, there was a span of 8 bases. This CDR3 spans 15 amino acids.